Listed here are 28 T cell receptor beta chains from one sample, sequenced in a study of blood T cell repertoires in COVID-19. Profiling relied on immunoSEQ multiplex PCR, and the TCRdb table lists in-frame clones only, not all of them. The sample lists more than 250,000 clones, more than 80% occurring once. Sequencing was carried out using peripheral blood. These TCRs come from a woman aged 45 to 65 with COVID-19, enrolled during active disease.

The CDR3 is CASSQVGQGPEAFF. CDR3 nucleotides: TGTGCCAGCAGCCAAGTGGGACAGGGGCCTGAAGCTTTCTTT. The chain joins TRBV3-1 (or the pseudogene TRBV3-2) to TRBJ1-1, with TRBD1 matching 10 bases. Germline assignment: CDR1 LGHDT and CDR2 YNNKEL (reference sequence). The length of the CDR3 is 14 residues. V was clipped by 1 base and J by 6 bases; unmatched bases: 2.

V usage is TRBV12-3 or TRBV12-4 and J usage is TRBJ2-7; no clear D gene. The CDR3 spans 13 residues. Trimming left V 3 bases short and J 6 bases short, with 12 bases between. The CDR3 nucleotides are TGTGCCAGCAGTTTGCGGATTCCCCCCGAGCAGTACTTC. It codes for CASSLRIPPEQYF.

The chain employs TRBV18 and TRBJ2-2, with 10 bases identical to TRBD1. The CDR3 runs 16 residues. The ends lost 3 bases at V and 4 bases at J; junction bases unmatched: 5. Per the germline V gene, CDR1 is KGHSH and CDR2 is LQKENI. In DNA form, the CDR3 reads TGTGCCAGCTCACCGACAGGGGGCGGCGGCACCGGGGAGCTGTTTTTT. Amino acid sequence: CASSPTGGGGTGELFF.

The chain links TRBV5-6 to TRBJ1-1; D is possibly TRBD1 (5 bases). The CDR3 has 12 amino acids. The V gene lost 3 bases and the J gene lost 3 bases, with 6 bases spanning the gap. Per the germline V gene, CDR1 is SGHDT and CDR2 is YYEEEE. CDR3 nucleotides: TGTGCCAGCAGCTCCAGGGACACTGAAGCTTTCTTT. This gives the protein CASSSRDTEAFF. The full variable domain, rest sourced from reference TRBV5-6 and TRBJ1-1, is DAGVTQSPTHLIKTRGQQVTLRCSPKSGHDTVSWYQQALGQGPQFIFQYYEEEERQRGNFPDRFSGHQFPNYSSELNVNALLLGDSALYLCASSSRDTEAFFGQGTRLTVV.

This chain connects TRBV27 to TRBJ2-1; D remains ambiguous. Germline V lookup: CDR1 MNHEY, CDR2 SMNVEV (reference sequence). CDR3 length: 13 residues. Trimming left V 5 bases short and J 3 bases short, with 8 bases between. The CDR3 loop reads CASSQAGYNEQFF. The CDR3, as DNA: TGTGCCAGCAGTCAAGCAGGCTACAATGAGCAGTTCTTC.

The V gene is TRBV10-3, the J gene TRBJ2-1; 8 bases align to TRBD1. Germline lookup yields CDR1 ENHRY and CDR2 SYGVKD. The CDR3 has 14 residues. Trimming removed 5 bases from V and 7 bases from J; junction bases left unmatched: 7. DNA of the CDR3: TGTGCCATCAGTTCGGACAGGGCAGGTAATGAGCAGTTCTTC. Translating gives CAISSDRAGNEQFF.

Details on this clone: Other DNA sequences in this sample translate to the same CDR3. The chain joins TRBV18 to TRBJ1-5; 8 bases are a match to TRBD1. Unmatched junction bases numbered 5, after V lost 4 bases and J lost 6 bases. This CDR3 region has 14 residues. Germline loops: CDR1 KGHSH, CDR2 LQKENI. DNA of the CDR3: TGTGCCAGCTCACAAGGACAGGGTGGTCAGCCCCAGCATTTT. Protein product: CASSQGQGGQPQHF. Drawing the rest from reference TRBV18 and TRBJ1-5, the complete variable domain is NAGVMQNPRHLVRRRGQEARLRCSPMKGHSHVYWYRQLPEEGLKFMVYLQKENIIDESGMPKERFSAEFPKEGPSILRIQQVVRGDSAAYFCASSQGQGGQPQHFGDGTRLSIL.

The rearrangement links TRBV21-1 to TRBJ1-1; the D call TRBD1 from the table was never checked on the DNA. TRBV21-1 represents a pseudogene. The CDR3 sequence is 15 residues long. This chain's CDR3 is CASSKLRHRDTEAFF. The CDR3 DNA follows: TGTGCCAGCAGCAAATTGAGGCACAGGGACACTGAAGCTTTCTTT.

The chain has TRBV30 and TRBJ2-7; maybe TRBD1 (6 bases). This CDR3 region has 13 residues. Germline V gene lookup returns CDR1 GTSNPN and CDR2 SVGIG (reference sequence). The V end lost 1 base, the J end lost 5 bases, and 12 bases lay between the germline ends. The CDR3 sequence: CAWSGQVSNEQYF. The CDR3 DNA sequence: TGTGCCTGGAGTGGACAGGTTTCTAACGAGCAGTACTTC.

The chain couples TRBV19 to TRBJ2-1, with 13 nucleotides matching TRBD2. After removal of 6 bases from V and 7 bases from J, the junction contained 6 bases not matched to a gene. The germline gives CDR1 LNHDA, CDR2 SQIVND (reference sequence). The CDR3 has 15 amino acids. The CDR3 sequence is CASSQLAGGYNEQFF. The DNA of the CDR3 is TGTGCCAGTAGCCAACTAGCGGGAGGGTATAATGAGCAGTTCTTC.

The chain joins TRBV19 to TRBJ2-1; no clear D gene. With 3 bases removed from V and 10 bases from J, the gap between germline ends came to 16 bases. CDR1 and CDR2 from the germline V gene are LNHDA and SQIVND (reference sequence). The CDR3 loop spans 14 amino acids. The CDR3 DNA reads TGTGCCAGTAGTATTGGCAGCGCCATCGGCGAGCAGTTCTTC. Translation: CASSIGSAIGEQFF.

CDR3 bases: TGTGCCACCAGCGCCCCCGGGACAGGCAACTACGAGCAGTACTTC. It codes for CATSAPGTGNYEQYF. V and J are TRBV15 and TRBJ2-7, with 8 positions matching TRBD1. Germline CDR1 is LNHNV and CDR2 is YYDKDF (reference sequence). The CDR3 has 15 amino acids. The V gene end was trimmed by 5 bases and the J gene end by 3 bases; junction bases not matched to a gene: 9.

This chain joins TRBV18 and TRBJ1-5; possible D gene TRBD1, 6 bases. Between the trimmed V and J ends, which lost 5 bases and 2 bases, there was a span of 13 bases. The CDR3 spans 15 residues. The germline CDR1 and CDR2 sequences are KGHSH and LQKENI. As DNA, the CDR3 is TGTGCCAGCTCAAAACAGGGTTTGGGCAATCAGCCCCAGCATTTT. It is translated as CASSKQGLGNQPQHF.

The DNA for the CDR3 is TGTGCCAGCAGCTTTTTCGACAGGGCCTCCGGGGAGCTGTTTTTT. Residues: CASSFFDRASGELFF. The chain links TRBV11-1 to TRBJ2-2; the match to TRBD1 covers 7 bases. The CDR3 is 15 residues long. Losses at the gene ends were 3 bases for V and 6 bases for J; bases not matched to a gene: 7. CDR1 and CDR2 from the germline V gene are SGHAT and FQDESV (reference sequence).

The J gene is TRBJ2-1, the V gene TRBV5-4, with 14 bases matching TRBD2. This CDR3 has 18 amino acids. Germline-derived CDR1 and CDR2 are SGHNT and YYREEE (reference sequence). Germline trimming cut 4 bases from V and 1 base from J; bases unmatched to any gene: 7. The CDR3 DNA sequence: TGTGCCAGCAGCACGCTAGGACTAGCGGGAGGTTCCTACAATGAGCAGTTCTTC. Protein: CASSTLGLAGGSYNEQFF.

The chain couples TRBV4-1 to TRBJ1-1, with D maybe TRBD1 (5 bases). V was trimmed by 1 base and J by 0 bases, leaving 9 bases between them. This CDR3 comprises 15 residues. Per the germline V gene, CDR1 is MGHRA and CDR2 is YSYEKL. The CDR3 DNA reads TGCGCCAGCAGCCAAGTAGGGGCCCTGAACACTGAAGCTTTCTTT. It specifies CASSQVGALNTEAFF.

The chain has TRBV6-2 or TRBV6-3 and TRBJ2-2; possible D gene TRBD1, 7 bases. The CDR3 length is 16 residues. Trimming cost V 2 bases and J 6 bases, with 16 bases left between them. Germline loops: CDR1 MNHEY, CDR2 SVGEGT. The CDR3 DNA sequence: TGTGCCAGCAGTTACCCGCAGGGGGGTCGAGCCGGGGAGCTGTTTTTT. Amino acids: CASSYPQGGRAGELFF.

The rearrangement uses TRBV19 and TRBJ1-1, with TRBD1 matching over 7 bases. Unmatched junction bases numbered 8, after V lost 0 bases and J lost 4 bases. The length of the CDR3 is 16 residues. Germline V gene sequence: CDR1 LNHDA, CDR2 SQIVND (reference sequence). CDR3 residues: CASSIDLRGRTTEAFF. CDR3 in DNA: TGTGCCAGTAGTATAGATCTAAGGGGGCGGACCACTGAAGCTTTCTTT.

This clone was detected only a few times. The V gene is TRBV19, the J gene TRBJ2-1; 11 bases map to TRBD2. The CDR3 consists of 19 residues. The trim removed 6 bases at V and 6 bases at J, leaving 19 bases unmatched. CDR1 and CDR2 from the germline V gene are LNHDA and SQIVND (reference sequence). The CDR3: CASRVGDLAGGFHPNEQFF. The CDR3 DNA is TGTGCCAGTAGGGTCGGAGACCTAGCGGGAGGCTTCCACCCCAATGAGCAGTTCTTC.

This clone appeared a few times. Other DNA sequences in the sample encode the same CDR3. V is TRBV18 and J is TRBJ2-7; no firm D call. CDR3 length equals 14 residues. CDR1 KGHSH and CDR2 LQKENI come from the germline V gene. The V and J ends lost 0 bases and 0 bases respectively, with 6 bases between them. CDR3 amino acids: CASSPPGVSYEQYF. CDR3 sequence (DNA): TGTGCCAGCTCACCACCCGGAGTCTCCTACGAGCAGTACTTC.

The CDR3 here is CASSLGDRDGYTF. CDR3 DNA: TGTGCCAGCAGCTTAGGGGACAGGGACGGCTACACCTTC. This chain uses TRBV7-2 with TRBJ1-2, with 9 nucleotides matching TRBD1. V shed 1 base, J shed 8 bases, and the junction held 2 bases outside the gene matches. Germline-derived CDR1 and CDR2 are SGHTA and FQGNSA. The CDR3 contains 13 residues.

The chain is built from TRBV2 and TRBJ2-2; 9 bases fit TRBD1. In germline, CDR1 is SNHLY, CDR2 FYNNEI. This CDR3 region has 15 residues. With 6 bases clipped from V and 2 bases from J, the junction kept 4 bases outside the gene matches. In nucleotides, the CDR3 is TGTGCCAGCAGGCCGGACAGGGGTAACACCGGGGAGCTGTTTTTT. The encoded protein is CASRPDRGNTGELFF.

This clone was observed a single time. The gene calls are TRBV19 and TRBJ2-7, with 7 bases lining up with TRBD2. Germline V gene sequence: CDR1 LNHDA, CDR2 SQIVND (reference sequence). V was pared by 6 bases and J by 0 bases, with 8 bases of the junction left unmatched. The CDR3 runs to 15 residues. CDR3 region: CASSLGLGNSYEQYF. Here the CDR3 DNA reads TGTGCCAGTAGCCTTGGACTAGGGAACTCCTACGAGCAGTACTTC.

The gene calls are TRBV6-6 and TRBJ1-5; D is undetermined. Looked up from germline, CDR1 is MNHNY and CDR2 is SVGAGI (reference sequence). V was trimmed by 5 bases and J by 1 base, leaving 3 bases between them. CDR3 length: 12 residues. The CDR3 region has the DNA TGTGCCAGCAGTGGCAGCAATCAGCCCCAGCATTTT. It codes for CASSGSNQPQHF.

The CDR3 nucleotides are TGTGCCAGTACCAAGAGGACAGTAAGTCAGCCCCAGCATTTT. Protein: CASTKRTVSQPQHF. V usage is TRBV19 and J usage is TRBJ1-5; D perhaps matches TRBD1 (6 bases). V was cut by 7 bases and J by 6 bases, with 16 bases left in between. This CDR3 is 14 amino acids long. The germline CDR1 and CDR2 sequences are LNHDA and SQIVND (reference sequence).

V and J are TRBV6-5 and TRBJ1-2, with 7 bases fitting TRBD1. J gave up 2 bases and V 8 bases, and 2 bases lay outside the gene matches. Germline loops: CDR1 MNHEY, CDR2 SVGAGI. The CDR3 loop spans 12 amino acids. The CDR3 reads CASRDSNYGYTF. In DNA form, the CDR3 reads TGTGCCAGCCGGGACAGCAACTATGGCTACACCTTC.

This chain connects TRBV6-1 to TRBJ1-1, with D possibly matching TRBD1 (5 bases). Trimming stripped 4 bases from V and 0 bases from J, with 18 bases between. CDR3 length: 17 amino acids. Germline CDR1 and CDR2: MNHNS and SASEGT. The CDR3 here is CASSGLSGGVLNTEAFF. The CDR3 coding sequence is TGTGCCAGCAGTGGGCTAAGTGGGGGGGTATTGAACACTGAAGCTTTCTTT.

CDR3 in DNA: TGTGCCAGCAGTGACTCAAAGGGGACATCCTACAATGAGCAGTTCTTC. This codes for CASSDSKGTSYNEQFF. This chain uses TRBV6-4 with TRBJ2-1; D is possibly TRBD1 (6 bases). Between the trimmed V and J ends, which lost 0 bases and 1 base, there was a span of 10 bases. This CDR3 contains 16 residues. Germline-derived CDR1 and CDR2 are MRHNA and SNTAGT.